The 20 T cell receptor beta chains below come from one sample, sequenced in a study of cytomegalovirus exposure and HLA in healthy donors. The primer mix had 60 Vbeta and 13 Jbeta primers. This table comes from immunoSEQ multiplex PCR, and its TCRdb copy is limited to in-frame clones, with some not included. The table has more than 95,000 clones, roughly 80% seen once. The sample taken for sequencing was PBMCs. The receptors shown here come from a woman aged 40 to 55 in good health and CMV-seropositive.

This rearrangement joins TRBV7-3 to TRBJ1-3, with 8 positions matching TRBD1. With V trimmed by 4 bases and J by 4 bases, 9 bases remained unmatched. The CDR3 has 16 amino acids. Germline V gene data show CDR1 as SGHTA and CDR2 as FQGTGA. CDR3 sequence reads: CASSSGAGTGGNTIYF. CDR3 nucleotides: TGTGCCAGCAGCTCCGGAGCCGGGACAGGCGGAAACACCATATATTTT.

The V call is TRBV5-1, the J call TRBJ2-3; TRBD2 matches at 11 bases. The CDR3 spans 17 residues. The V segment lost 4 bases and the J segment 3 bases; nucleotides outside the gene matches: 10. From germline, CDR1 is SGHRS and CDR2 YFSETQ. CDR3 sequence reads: CASSRHTSGSFTDTQYF. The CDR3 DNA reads TGCGCCAGCAGCCGTCACACTAGCGGGAGTTTTACAGATACGCAGTATTTT.

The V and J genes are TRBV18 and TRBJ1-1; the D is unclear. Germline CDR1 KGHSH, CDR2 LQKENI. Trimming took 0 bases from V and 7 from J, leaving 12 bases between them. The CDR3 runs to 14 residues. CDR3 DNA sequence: TGTGCCAGCTCACCACCTTCAACCCGGGGTGAAGCTTTCTTT. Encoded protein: CASSPPSTRGEAFF.

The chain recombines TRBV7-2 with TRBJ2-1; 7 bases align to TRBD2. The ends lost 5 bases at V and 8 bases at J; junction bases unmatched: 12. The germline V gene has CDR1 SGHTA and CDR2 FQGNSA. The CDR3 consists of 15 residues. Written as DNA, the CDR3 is TGTGCCAGCAGCAGCCCGGAACTAGCGTCGGATGAGCAGTTCTTC. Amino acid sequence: CASSSPELASDEQFF.

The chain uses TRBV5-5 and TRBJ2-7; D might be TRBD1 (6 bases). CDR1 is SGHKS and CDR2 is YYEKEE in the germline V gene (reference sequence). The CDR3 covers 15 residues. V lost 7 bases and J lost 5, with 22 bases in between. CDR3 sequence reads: CASSGQLRPGNEQYF. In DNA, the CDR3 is TGTGCCAGCTCCGGACAGCTAAGGCCCGGCAACGAGCAGTACTTC.

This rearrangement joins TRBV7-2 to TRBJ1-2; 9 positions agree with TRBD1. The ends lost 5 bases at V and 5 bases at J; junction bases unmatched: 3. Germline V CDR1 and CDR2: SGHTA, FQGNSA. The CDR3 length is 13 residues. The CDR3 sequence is CASSPGTGYGYTF. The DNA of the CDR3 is TGTGCCAGCAGCCCAGGGACAGGGTATGGCTACACCTTC.

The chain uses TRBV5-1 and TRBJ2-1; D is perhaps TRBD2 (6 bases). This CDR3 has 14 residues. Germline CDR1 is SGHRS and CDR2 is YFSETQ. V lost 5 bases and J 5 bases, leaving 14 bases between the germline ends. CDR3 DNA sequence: TGCGCCAGCAGGCCTCTTGGAGGGCACAATGAGCAGTTCTTC. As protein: CASRPLGGHNEQFF.

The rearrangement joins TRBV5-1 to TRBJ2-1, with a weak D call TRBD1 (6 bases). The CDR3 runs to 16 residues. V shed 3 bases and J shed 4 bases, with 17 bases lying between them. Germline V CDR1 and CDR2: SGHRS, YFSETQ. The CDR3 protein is CASSSTGTQVYNEQFF. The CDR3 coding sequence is TGCGCCAGCAGCTCTACCGGGACACAGGTATACAATGAGCAGTTCTTC.

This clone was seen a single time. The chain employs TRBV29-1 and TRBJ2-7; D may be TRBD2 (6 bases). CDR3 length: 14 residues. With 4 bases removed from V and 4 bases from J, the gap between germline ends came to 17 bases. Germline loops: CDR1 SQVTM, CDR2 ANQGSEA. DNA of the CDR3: TGCAGCGTTGTGGGAACCACTAGCATGTACGAGCAGTACTTC. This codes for CSVVGTTSMYEQYF.

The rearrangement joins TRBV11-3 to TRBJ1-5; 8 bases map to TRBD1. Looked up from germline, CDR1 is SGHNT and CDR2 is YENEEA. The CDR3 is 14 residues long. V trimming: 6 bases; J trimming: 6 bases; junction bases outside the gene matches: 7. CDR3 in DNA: TGTGCCAGCAGTCTCGGACAGGGAGGTCAGCCCCAGCATTTT. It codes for CASSLGQGGQPQHF. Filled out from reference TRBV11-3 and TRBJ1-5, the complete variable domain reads EAGVVQSPRYKIIEKKQPVAFWCNPISGHNTLYWYLQNLGQGPELLIRYENEEAVDDSQLPKDRFSAERLKGVDSTLKIQPAELGDSAVYLCASSLGQGGQPQHFGDGTRLSIL.

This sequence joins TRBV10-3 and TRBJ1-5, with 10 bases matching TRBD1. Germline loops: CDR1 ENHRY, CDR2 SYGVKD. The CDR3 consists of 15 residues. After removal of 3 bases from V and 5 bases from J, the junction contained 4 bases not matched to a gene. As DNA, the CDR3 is TGTGCCATCAGTGACACGACAGGGGGCGATCAGCCCCAGCATTTT. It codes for CAISDTTGGDQPQHF.

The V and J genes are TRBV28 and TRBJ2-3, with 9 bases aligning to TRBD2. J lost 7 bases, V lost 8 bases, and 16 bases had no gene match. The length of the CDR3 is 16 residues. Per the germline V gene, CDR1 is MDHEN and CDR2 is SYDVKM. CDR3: CASLGAASGEPNTQYF. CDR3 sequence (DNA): TGTGCCAGCTTGGGGGCAGCTAGCGGGGAGCCAAATACGCAGTATTTT.

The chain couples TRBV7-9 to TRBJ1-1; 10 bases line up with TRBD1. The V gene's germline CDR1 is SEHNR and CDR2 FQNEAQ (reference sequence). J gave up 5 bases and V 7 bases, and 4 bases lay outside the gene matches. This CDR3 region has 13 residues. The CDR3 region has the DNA TGTGCCAGCACCGACAGGGGGCGAACTGAAGCTTTCTTT. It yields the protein CASTDRGRTEAFF.

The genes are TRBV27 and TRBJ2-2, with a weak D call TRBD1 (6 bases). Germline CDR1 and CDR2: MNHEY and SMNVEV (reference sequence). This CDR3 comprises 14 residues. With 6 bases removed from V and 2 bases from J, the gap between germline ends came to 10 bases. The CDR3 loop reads CASRTGQNTGELFF. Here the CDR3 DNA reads TGTGCCAGCAGAACGGGACAAAACACCGGGGAGCTGTTTTTT.

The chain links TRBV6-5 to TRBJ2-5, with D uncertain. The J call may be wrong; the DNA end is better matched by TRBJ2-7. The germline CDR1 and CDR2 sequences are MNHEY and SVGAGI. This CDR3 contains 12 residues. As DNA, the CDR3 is TGTGCCAGCCGGAGTGTGTCTCACGAGCAGTACTTC. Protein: CASRSVSHEQYF.

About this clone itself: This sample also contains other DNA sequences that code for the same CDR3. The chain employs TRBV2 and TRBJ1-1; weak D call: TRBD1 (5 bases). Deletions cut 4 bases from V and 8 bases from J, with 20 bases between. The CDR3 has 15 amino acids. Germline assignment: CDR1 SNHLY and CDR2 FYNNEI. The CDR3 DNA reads TGTGCCAGCAGTGCGGGGGGAGCAGGGAGCACCGAAGCTTTCTTT. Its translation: CASSAGGAGSTEAFF.

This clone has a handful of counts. CDR3 amino acids: CAISTPADSLTYEQYF. The CDR3 coding sequence is TGTGCCATCAGTACCCCCGCCGACAGTCTTACCTACGAGCAGTACTTC. The chain uses TRBV10-3 and TRBJ2-7, with TRBD1 as a possible D gene (5 bases). V was shortened by 5 bases and J by 2 bases, with 19 bases between the two germline ends. The CDR3 has 16 residues. CDR1 ENHRY and CDR2 SYGVKD come from the germline V gene.

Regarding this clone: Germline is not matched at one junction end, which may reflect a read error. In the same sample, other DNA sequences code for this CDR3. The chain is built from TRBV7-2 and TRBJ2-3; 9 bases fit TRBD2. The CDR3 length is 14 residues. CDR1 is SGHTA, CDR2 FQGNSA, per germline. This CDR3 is CASRSSGNRDTQYF. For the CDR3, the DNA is TGTGCCAGCAGATCTAGCGGGAATAGAGATACACAGTATTTT.

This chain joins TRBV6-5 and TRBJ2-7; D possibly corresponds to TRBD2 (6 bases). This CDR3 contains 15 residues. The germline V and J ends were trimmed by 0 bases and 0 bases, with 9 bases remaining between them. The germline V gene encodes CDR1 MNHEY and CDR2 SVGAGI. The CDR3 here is CASSYSRGSSYEQYF. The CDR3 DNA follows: TGTGCCAGCAGTTACTCTCGGGGGAGCTCCTACGAGCAGTACTTC.

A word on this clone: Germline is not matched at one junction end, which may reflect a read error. The CDR3 nucleotides are TGTTCCAGCAGCCCAGATAAGGGGGTAAACACTGAAGCTTTCTTT. Its protein is CSSSPDKGVNTEAFF. The V and J genes are TRBV7-9 and TRBJ1-1; D might be TRBD1 (6 bases). The CDR3 spans 15 residues. CDR1 SEHNR and CDR2 FQNEAQ come from the germline V gene (reference sequence).